The rows below give T cell receptor beta chains drawn from one sample of a study of somatic mutations in cytotoxic T cells in rheumatoid arthritis. Clones were read by immunoSEQ multiplex PCR, and TCRdb kept only the in-frame ones, dropping some. The profile covers thousands of clones, with 60% to 75% appearing a single time and about 42% taken by the ten largest. Sequenced material: CD8+ T cells sorted from blood. The receptors stem from a man aged 35-49 years in good health. Each CDR3 is given with its conserved first and last residue. The D gene is left open where the match is weak. Where a row states a size, it is once, few, many or the class of an expanded clone; other rows omit it.

clone size	V gene	D gene	J gene	CDR3 protein
.	TRBV28	TRBD2	TRBJ2-7	CASSDETSGSQEQYF
.	TRBV15	TRBD2	TRBJ2-1	CATSSTSESYNEQFF
.	TRBV15	.	TRBJ2-3	CATSRARGSTDTQYF
.	TRBV7-9	TRBD1	TRBJ1-3	CASSETGAGNTIYF
few	TRBV13	.	TRBJ2-7	CASSLELWGAYEQYF
few	TRBV5-4	.	TRBJ2-7	CASRNRGSGYEQYF
.	TRBV7-9	TRBD1	TRBJ2-4	CASSFGDRQYYF
once	TRBV7-3	TRBD2	TRBJ2-1	CASSLLAGGFNEQFF
medium-sized	TRBV7-6	.	TRBJ2-7	CASSLVGGVSSYEQYF
.	TRBV14	.	TRBJ2-4	CASSEGRSGAKNIQYF